This record looks at one T cell receptor (beta chain) sequence and its context. This sample was included in a study of graft-versus-host responses after intestinal transplantation. TCRdb keeps only in-frame clones here, not all; method: immunoSEQ multiplex PCR. The repertoire holds about 15,000 clones, with approximately 89% as singletons. The germline gives CDR1 SGHRS, CDR2 YFSETQ. CDR3 length: 15 residues. V lost 2 bases and J 0 bases, leaving 12 bases between the germline ends. The TCR comes from a human patient who received an intestinal transplant, so some T cells may come from the graft donor. Material: bone marrow, obtained roughly 120 days after intestinal transplantation. The chain uses TRBV5-1 and TRBJ2-7; perhaps TRBD1 as D (6 bases). In nucleotides, the CDR3 is TGCGCCAGCAGCTTATTTCCAGGGGCCTCCTACGAGCAGTACTTC. Its translation: CASSLFPGASYEQYF.